This TCR beta chain comes out of a study of cytotoxic CD8 clonotypes in ibrutinib-treated CLL (dated by TCRdb to about 2021). General notes on the study: The cohort included roughly 15 treatment-naive and some twelve relapsed/refractory patients; about 18 were IGHV unmutated. An average of about 250,000 productive templates and 94,082 productive rearrangements was obtained per sample. Cryopreserved peripheral blood mononuclear cells were obtained before treatment, at response, and at either sustained remission or disease progression. Response samples were taken after a median of roughly eleven months on treatment, ranging from about 6 to 40 months. Responses were partial in around 25 patients and complete in 2; after median roughly 69 months follow-up, about 14 stayed in remission and 12 progressed. Every remission and progressive disease sample was obtained while ibrutinib was still being received by the patients. Longitudinal samples were obtainable from about 30% of the roughly 86 participants in the trial.

For TCR beta library preparation, approximately 2.2 micrograms of genomic DNA were isolated from cryopreserved PBMCs. Longitudinal blood samples from CLL patients on ibrutinib monotherapy underwent high-throughput TCR beta sequencing. The patients were enrolled in a single-center, open-label phase 2 trial of ibrutinib monotherapy. What the study reported, not specific to this receptor: Public clonotypes were found to be uncommon and were observed to contract or remain stable during treatment; the increase in clonality was shown to reflect expansion of private clonotypes at ibrutinib response. At baseline, clonality was higher than in age-matched healthy donors and showed a strong correlation with circulating CD8+ T-cell counts. Sampling times were not matched between sustained-remission and progressing patients, and lymph node repertoires were not studied. At ibrutinib response clonality went up, during sustained remission it held steady, and at progression it dropped back toward baseline.

A MiSeq instrument was used for deep resolution sequencing, which targeted depths ranging from 1 in 1 million up to 1 in 200,000 T cells, with coverage averaging 10x for each clonotype. TCR beta libraries were generated with the immunoSEQ hsTCRB Kit. The published analysis was carried out like this. Data were analyzed with ImmunoSEQ Data Assistant and ImmunoSEQ Analyzer, with V, D and J genes assigned per IMGT definitions. Clonality, which ranges from 0 to 1, was calculated as one minus the normalized Shannon entropy of productive rearrangement frequencies. Public clonotype analysis was restricted to overrepresented clonotypes comprising at least 0.05% of each patient's repertoire. Repertoires from about a dozen age-matched healthy donors in immuneACCESS were used as clonality controls. TCRdb took this table from immuneACCESS and kept in-frame rearrangements with V and J called. Such tables lack part of the clones; where checked against another copy, unresolved V genes explain under half of the gap, and the rest is unexplained. For V, J and clone size, that table is used; D and trimming come from the DNA. The sample table holds about 300,000 clones, of which 67% were seen once. Clones ranked in the top ten supply 6% to 6.5% of the sample.

Comment on this clone: Its antigen is currently not known. No base quality information exists; no much larger clone differs at one position.

The junction shows trimming of 8 bases on V and 7 bases on J, and the gene matches do not reach 10 bases of it. Looking up the germline V gene (reference sequence) yields CDR1 SEHNR and CDR2 FQNEAQ. The CDR3 contains 14 residues, cysteine and phenylalanine counted. The only DNA kept is the CDR3, 42 bases in frame from the first base. This receptor chain uses TRBV7-9 and TRBJ1-4, with TRBD1 matching 7 junction bases. The sample in question was PBMCs, obtained after 36 months of ibrutinib treatment. This TCR was recovered from a human donor with chronic lymphocytic leukemia. The DNA reads as follows: TGTGCCAGCGAGGCAGGGGGTCTGAGTGAAAAACTGTTTTTT. It encodes CASEAGGLSEKLFF.